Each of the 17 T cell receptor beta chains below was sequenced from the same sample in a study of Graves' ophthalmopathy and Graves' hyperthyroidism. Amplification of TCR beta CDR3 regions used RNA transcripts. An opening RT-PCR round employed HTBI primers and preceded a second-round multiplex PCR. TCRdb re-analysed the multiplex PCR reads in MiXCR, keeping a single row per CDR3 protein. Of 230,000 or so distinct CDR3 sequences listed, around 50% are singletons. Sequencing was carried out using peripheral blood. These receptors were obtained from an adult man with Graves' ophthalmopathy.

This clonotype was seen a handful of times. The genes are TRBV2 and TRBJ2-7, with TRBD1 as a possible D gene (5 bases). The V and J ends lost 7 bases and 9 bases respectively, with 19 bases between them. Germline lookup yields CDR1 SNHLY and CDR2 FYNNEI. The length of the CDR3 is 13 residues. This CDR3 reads CASNILSWGGQYF. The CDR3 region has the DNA TGTGCCAGCAATATCTTATCCTGGGGCGGGCAGTACTTC.

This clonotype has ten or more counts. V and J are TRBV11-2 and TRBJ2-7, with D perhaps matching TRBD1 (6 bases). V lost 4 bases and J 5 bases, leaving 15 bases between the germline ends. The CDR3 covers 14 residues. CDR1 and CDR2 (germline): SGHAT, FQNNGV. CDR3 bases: TGTGCCAGCAGCTACTTCGCGGACAGCAACGAGCAGTACTTC. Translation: CASSYFADSNEQYF.

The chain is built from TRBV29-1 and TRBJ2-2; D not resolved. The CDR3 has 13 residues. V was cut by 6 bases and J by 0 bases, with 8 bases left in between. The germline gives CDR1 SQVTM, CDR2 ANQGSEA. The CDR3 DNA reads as TGCAGCGTGAAAATTACGAACACCGGGGAGCTGTTTTTT. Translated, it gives CSVKITNTGELFF.

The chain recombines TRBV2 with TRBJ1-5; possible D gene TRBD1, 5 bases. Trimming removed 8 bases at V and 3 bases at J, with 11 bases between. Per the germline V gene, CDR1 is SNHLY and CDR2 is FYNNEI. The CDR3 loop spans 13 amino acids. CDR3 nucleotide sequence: TGTGCCAGCGGGAGGGGTCACAATCAGCCCCAGCATTTT. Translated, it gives CASGRGHNQPQHF.

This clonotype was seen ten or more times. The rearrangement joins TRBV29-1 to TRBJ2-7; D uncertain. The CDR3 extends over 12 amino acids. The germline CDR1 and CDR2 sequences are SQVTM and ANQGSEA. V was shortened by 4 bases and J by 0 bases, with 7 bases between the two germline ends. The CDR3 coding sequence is TGCAGCGTTGTTTATAGCTCCTACGAGCAGTACTTC. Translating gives CSVVYSSYEQYF.

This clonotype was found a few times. CDR3 loop: CSATDGGNTIYF. In DNA form, the CDR3 reads TGCAGTGCTACCGACGGAGGAAACACCATATATTTT. The chain has TRBV20-1 and TRBJ1-3; D not certain. V was pared by 4 bases and J by 4 bases, with 8 bases between. CDR1 is DFQATT, CDR2 SNEGSKA, per germline (reference sequence). This CDR3 spans 12 amino acids.

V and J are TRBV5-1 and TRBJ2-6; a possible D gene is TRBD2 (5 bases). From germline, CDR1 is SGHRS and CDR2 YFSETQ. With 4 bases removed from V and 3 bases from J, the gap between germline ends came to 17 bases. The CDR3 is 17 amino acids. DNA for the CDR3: TGCGCCAGCAGCCAAGGAGGAGCGCAGAATGGGGCCAACGTCCTGACTTTC. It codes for CASSQGGAQNGANVLTF.

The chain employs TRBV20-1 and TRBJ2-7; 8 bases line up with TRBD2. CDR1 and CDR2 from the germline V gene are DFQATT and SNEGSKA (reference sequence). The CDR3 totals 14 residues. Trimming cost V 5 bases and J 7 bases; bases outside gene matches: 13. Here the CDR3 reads CSAESGPAGVEQYF. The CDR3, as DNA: TGCAGTGCTGAATCGGGACCAGCGGGAGTTGAGCAGTACTTC.

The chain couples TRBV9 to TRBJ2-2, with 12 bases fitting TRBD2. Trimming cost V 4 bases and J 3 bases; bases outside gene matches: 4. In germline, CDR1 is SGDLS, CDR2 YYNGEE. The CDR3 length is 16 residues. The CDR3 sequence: CASSKGLAGYTGELFF. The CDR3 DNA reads TGTGCCAGCAGCAAAGGACTAGCGGGGTACACCGGGGAGCTGTTTTTT.

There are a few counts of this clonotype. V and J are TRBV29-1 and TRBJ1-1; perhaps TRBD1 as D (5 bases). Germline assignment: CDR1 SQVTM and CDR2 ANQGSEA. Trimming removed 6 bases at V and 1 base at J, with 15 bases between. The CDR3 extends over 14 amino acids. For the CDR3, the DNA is TGCAGCGTCCAGGGCTCCTTAAGGAACACTGAAGCTTTCTTT. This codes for CSVQGSLRNTEAFF.

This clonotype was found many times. The CDR3 nucleotides read TGTGCCAGCAGTGAGGGACAGGGGCTCCGGGACTATGGCTACACCTTC. Its protein is CASSEGQGLRDYGYTF. The chain combines TRBV25-1 with TRBJ1-2; 10 nucleotides line up with TRBD1. The CDR3 length is 16 residues. V shed 3 bases, J shed 3 bases, and the junction held 7 bases outside the gene matches. Germline CDR1 and CDR2: MGHDK and SYGVNS.

DNA for the CDR3: TGTGCCATCAGGCAAAAAGAGAGGGCGGGCGACGTGGAGACCCAGTACTTC. Amino acids: CAIRQKERAGDVETQYF. The V and J genes are TRBV10-3 and TRBJ2-5; D possibly corresponds to TRBD2 (5 bases). The CDR3 totals 17 residues. Germline V lookup: CDR1 ENHRY, CDR2 SYGVKD. V was clipped by 6 bases and J by 5 bases, with 25 bases between them.

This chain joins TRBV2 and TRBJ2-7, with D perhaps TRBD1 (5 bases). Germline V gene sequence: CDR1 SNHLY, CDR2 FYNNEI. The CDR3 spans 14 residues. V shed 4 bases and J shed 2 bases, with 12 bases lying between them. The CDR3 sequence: CASSATAEAYEQYF. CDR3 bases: TGTGCCAGCAGTGCGACAGCCGAAGCCTACGAGCAGTACTTC.

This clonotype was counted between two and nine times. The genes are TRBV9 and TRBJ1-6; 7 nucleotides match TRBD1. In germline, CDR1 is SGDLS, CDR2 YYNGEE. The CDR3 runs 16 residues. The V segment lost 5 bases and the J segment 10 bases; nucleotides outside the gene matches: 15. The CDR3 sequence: CASSSGQSRVESPLHF. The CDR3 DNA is TGTGCCAGCAGTTCGGGACAGTCGCGTGTAGAGTCACCCCTCCACTTT.

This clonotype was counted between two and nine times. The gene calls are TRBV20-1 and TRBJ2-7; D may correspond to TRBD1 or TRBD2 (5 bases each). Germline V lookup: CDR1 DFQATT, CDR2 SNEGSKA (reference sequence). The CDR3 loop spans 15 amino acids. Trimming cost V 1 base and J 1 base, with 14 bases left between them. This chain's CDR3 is CSARGYGTPSYEQYF. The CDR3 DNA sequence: TGCAGTGCTAGAGGGTACGGGACCCCGTCCTACGAGCAGTACTTC.

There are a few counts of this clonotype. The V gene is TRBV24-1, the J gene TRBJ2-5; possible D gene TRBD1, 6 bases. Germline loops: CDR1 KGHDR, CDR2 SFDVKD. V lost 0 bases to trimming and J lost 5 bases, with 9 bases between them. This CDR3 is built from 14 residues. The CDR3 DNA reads TGTGCCACCAGTGATTTGAATCAGGGGGAGACCCAGTACTTC. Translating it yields CATSDLNQGETQYF.

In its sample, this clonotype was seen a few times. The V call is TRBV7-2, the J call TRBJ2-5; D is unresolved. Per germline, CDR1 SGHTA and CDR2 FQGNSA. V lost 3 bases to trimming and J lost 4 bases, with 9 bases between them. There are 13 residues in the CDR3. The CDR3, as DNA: TGTGCCAGCAGCTTTGAGTCGGGAGAGACCCAGTACTTC. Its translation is CASSFESGETQYF.